The 27 T cell receptor beta chains below come from one sample, sequenced in a study of regulatory T cells in long-lasting Graves disease. Relying on iRepertoire HTBI primers and Arm-PCR of CDR3 regions, the team built TCR beta libraries. Each CDR3 protein is one row after TCRdb ran MiXCR on the multiplex PCR reads. The sample includes roughly 420,000 distinct CDR3 sequences, around 13% seen only once; the top ten take over 15%. As for time point: newly diagnosed GD, antithyroid drugs for less than 3 months. Extracted RNA from PBMCs served as the source of the TCR library. These data also formed part of another study, on T cells in Graves' hyperthyroidism and ophthalmopathy.

Sequenced here: peripheral blood mononuclear cells (PBMCs), sampled at new diagnosis, from a patient treated with antithyroid drugs. All receptors derive from a woman aged 50 to 65 with Graves disease.

Many counts were recorded for this clonotype. V usage is TRBV3-1 and J usage is TRBJ2-5; TRBD1 or TRBD2 may be the D gene (5 bases each). Trimming cost V 11 bases and J 5 bases, with 15 bases left between them. The CDR3 has 12 residues. Germline V CDR1 and CDR2: LGHDT, YNNKEL (reference sequence). CDR3 loop: CALSGPGETQYF. DNA of the CDR3: TGTGCCCTGTCGGGGCCGGGGGAGACCCAGTACTTC.

The rearrangement links TRBV7-2 to TRBJ2-2, with TRBD2 matching 9 bases. Germline trimming cut 1 base from V and 4 bases from J; bases unmatched to any gene: 7. Per germline, CDR1 SGHTA and CDR2 FQGNSA. This CDR3 has 17 amino acids. The CDR3 protein is CASSLELSSGATGELFF. DNA of the CDR3: TGTGCCAGCAGCTTAGAGTTGTCTAGCGGGGCCACCGGGGAGCTGTTTTTT.

Turning to this clonotype: This could be a read error, since a much larger clone is one nucleotide away. The V gene is TRBV18, the J gene TRBJ2-1, with unresolved D. The CDR3 sequence is 15 residues long. V lost 0 bases to trimming and J lost 9 bases, with 15 bases between them. In germline, CDR1 is KGHSH, CDR2 LQKENI. The CDR3 DNA is TGTGCCAGCTCACCACCTCTGCTGGGCCCTGGTGAGCAGTTCTTC. Translation gives CASSPPLLGPGEQFF.

The rearrangement uses TRBV27 and TRBJ2-3; 15 bases fit TRBD2. The germline V gene encodes CDR1 MNHEY and CDR2 SMNVEV (reference sequence). The CDR3 loop spans 19 amino acids. V gave up 6 bases and J gave up 4 bases; unmatched junction bases: 14. The CDR3 spells CASRTGLAGGLTPPDTQYF. The CDR3 DNA is TGTGCCAGCAGAACTGGACTAGCGGGAGGGCTTACGCCCCCAGATACGCAGTATTTT.

This clonotype was recorded many times. CDR3 protein: CASSLTTLYEQYF. The CDR3 DNA reads TGTGCCAGCAGCTTAACGACATTGTACGAGCAGTACTTC. The V and J genes are TRBV7-2 and TRBJ2-7; the D is unclear. CDR1 SGHTA and CDR2 FQGNSA come from the germline V gene. V was cut by 2 bases and J by 4 bases, with 9 bases left in between. This CDR3 region has 13 residues. Variable domain in full (rest from reference TRBV7-2 and TRBJ2-7): GAGVSQSPSNKVTEKGKDVELRCDPISGHTALYWYRQSLGQGLEFLIYFQGNSAPDKSGLPSDRFSAERTGGSVSTLTIQRTQQEDSAVYLCASSLTTLYEQYFGPGTRLTVT.

This clonotype was observed at least ten times. This chain connects TRBV2 to TRBJ1-6; D unclear. Looked up from germline, CDR1 is SNHLY and CDR2 is FYNNEI. The CDR3 contains 13 residues. Deletions cut 7 bases from V and 8 bases from J, with 12 bases between. CDR3 bases: TGTGCCAGCAAGCGCAGCCTGGATTCACCCCTCCACTTT. Translated: CASKRSLDSPLHF.

In its sample, this clonotype was seen many times. The rearrangement links TRBV28 to TRBJ1-2; a possible D gene is TRBD1 (6 bases). CDR1 and CDR2 (germline): MDHEN, SYDVKM. The length of the CDR3 is 15 residues. The germline V and J ends were trimmed by 2 bases and 1 base, with 11 bases remaining between them. In nucleotides, the CDR3 is TGTGCCAGCAGTTTAGGCGACAGGCTTAACTATGGCTACACCTTC. Its translation is CASSLGDRLNYGYTF.

The sample holds many counts of this clonotype. This chain uses TRBV11-2 with TRBJ2-7; no clear D. The CDR3 has 12 amino acids. The germline V gene has CDR1 SGHAT and CDR2 FQNNGV. Deletions cut 3 bases from V and 6 bases from J, with 9 bases between. CDR3 DNA: TGTGCCAGCAGCTTTTTGGCGCTCGAGCAGTACTTC. The encoded protein is CASSFLALEQYF.

Of note for this clonotype: Given a much more abundant clone one base away, this may be a read error. V is TRBV9 and J is TRBJ2-2; a weak D match, TRBD2 (5 bases). Germline values: CDR1 SGDLS, CDR2 YYNGEE. The CDR3 covers 13 residues. CDR3 in DNA: TGTGCCAGCAGCGATAGGAACACCGGGGAGCTGTTGTTT. It encodes CASSDRNTGELLF.

This clonotype was detected many times. This rearrangement joins TRBV12-3 or TRBV12-4 to TRBJ2-7; the D gene is possibly TRBD2 (6 bases). V lost 1 base and J 3 bases, leaving 13 bases between the germline ends. The CDR3 runs to 15 residues. The CDR3 DNA follows: TGTGCCAGCAGTTTAGAGGCCTGGGGAGGCTACGAGCAGTACTTC. Translated: CASSLEAWGGYEQYF.

The rearrangement joins TRBV5-4 to TRBJ1-2; TRBD1 matches 9 bases. The CDR3 spans 17 residues. The V segment lost 7 bases and the J segment 0 bases; nucleotides outside the gene matches: 13. Germline assignment: CDR1 SGHNT and CDR2 YYREEE (reference sequence). The CDR3 bases are TGTGCCAGCGGTTTAGCCCCGGGACAGGGAGCTAACTATGGCTACACCTTC. Translating it yields CASGLAPGQGANYGYTF.

Comment on this clonotype: One base away lies a much larger clone, so this may be a sequencing read error. The chain joins TRBV11-2 to TRBJ2-7, with D possibly being TRBD1 (5 bases). V was clipped by 8 bases and J by 10 bases, with 27 bases between them. CDR3 length: 15 residues. Germline-derived CDR1 and CDR2 are SGHAT and FQNNGV. The CDR3 nucleotides read TGTGCCAGCGGCTCCGCCGACAGTCTATCACCTCAACAGTACTTC. The encoded protein is CASGSADSLSPQQYF.

As concerns this clonotype: A read error is possible here, since a much larger clone lies one base away. V is TRBV5-1 and J is TRBJ1-1; D uncertain. Looked up from germline, CDR1 is SGHRS and CDR2 is YFSETQ. The CDR3 sequence is 16 residues long. V lost 0 bases to trimming and J lost 0 bases, with 12 bases between them. The CDR3, as DNA: TGCGCCAGCAGCTTGGGCACTTATGATATGAACACTGAAGCTTTCTTT. Its protein product is CASSLGTYDMNTEAFF.

The sample holds many counts of this clonotype. This chain connects TRBV18 to TRBJ2-3, with 9 nucleotides matching TRBD2. CDR1 and CDR2 from the germline V gene are KGHSH and LQKENI. CDR3 length equals 15 residues. The junction had 8 bases not matched to a gene; V was cut back by 4 bases and J by 6 bases. Here the CDR3 DNA reads TGTGCCAGCTCACTCAATCAGCGGGAGGCGGATACGCAGTATTTT. It codes for CASSLNQREADTQYF.

At least ten counts were recorded for this clonotype. The genes are TRBV25-1 and TRBJ2-7; D uncertain. Germline V CDR1 and CDR2: MGHDK, SYGVNS. The V gene lost 2 bases and the J gene lost 3 bases, with 8 bases spanning the gap. The CDR3 is 13 amino acids. DNA of the CDR3: TGTGCCAGCAGTGAAGGGGTGGGCTACGAGCAGTACTTC. As protein: CASSEGVGYEQYF.

This clonotype was seen ten or more times. The rearrangement uses TRBV12-3 or TRBV12-4 and TRBJ2-3, with 8 bases lining up with TRBD2. The CDR3 loop spans 14 amino acids. V dropped 8 bases and J dropped 0; count of bases not matched to a gene: 4. This CDR3 reads CASRTSQSTDTQYF. CDR3 DNA: TGTGCCAGCCGGACTAGCCAAAGCACAGATACGCAGTATTTT.

This clonotype was detected many times. The CDR3 region has the DNA TGTGCCAGCAGTGAAGGGGGGCATGGAGGGCTCCGGGGGCAGTTCTTC. Its translation: CASSEGGHGGLRGQFF. This chain links TRBV2 with TRBJ2-1; D may be TRBD1 or TRBD2 (6 bases each). The CDR3 contains 16 residues. Germline lookup yields CDR1 SNHLY and CDR2 FYNNEI. With 1 base removed from V and 12 bases from J, the gap between germline ends came to 22 bases.

At least ten counts were recorded for this clonotype. This rearrangement joins TRBV5-1 to TRBJ2-7; 9 bases line up with TRBD1. This CDR3 contains 16 residues. Germline trimming cut 3 bases from V and 2 bases from J; bases unmatched to any gene: 9. Germline lookup yields CDR1 SGHRS and CDR2 YFSETQ. The CDR3 protein is CASSSSARTGAYEQYF. In DNA, the CDR3 is TGCGCCAGCAGCTCCTCGGCGCGGACAGGGGCCTACGAGCAGTACTTC.

This clonotype showed up many times. The chain employs TRBV27 and TRBJ2-1; TRBD2 agrees at 13 bases. This CDR3 has 16 amino acids. CDR1 is MNHEY and CDR2 is SMNVEV in the germline V gene (reference sequence). V gave up 5 bases and J gave up 4 bases; unmatched junction bases: 5. Written as DNA, the CDR3 is TGTGCCAGCAGTCCTGGGACTAGCGGGACTTACAATGAGCAGTTCTTC. Its translation: CASSPGTSGTYNEQFF.

This clonotype was detected a few times. The gene calls are TRBV13 and TRBJ2-5; D is possibly TRBD1 (6 bases). The germline V and J ends were trimmed by 3 bases and 2 bases, with 16 bases remaining between them. CDR3 length: 16 residues. The germline V gene has CDR1 PRHDT and CDR2 FYEKMQ (reference sequence). CDR3 sequence reads: CASSFLGQLDQETQYF. CDR3 coding DNA: TGTGCCAGCAGCTTCCTTGGACAGCTAGATCAAGAGACCCAGTACTTC.

This clonotype was counted a few times. A much larger clone lies one base from this, so it may be a read error. The V gene is TRBV9, the J gene TRBJ2-7, with TRBD1 as a possible D gene (5 bases). CDR1 is SGDLS and CDR2 is YYNGEE in the germline V gene. The CDR3 length is 16 residues. V dropped 0 bases and J dropped 5 bases, with 18 bases sitting between them. As DNA, the CDR3 is TGTGCCAGCAGCGTAGGCGGAGACAGCAAGACCCACGAGCAGTACTTC. It codes for CASSVGGDSKTHEQYF.

In this sample, this clonotype turned up a few times. The chain carries TRBV2 and TRBJ2-1; no definite D call. V was pared by 7 bases and J by 8 bases, with 15 bases between. From germline, CDR1 is SNHLY and CDR2 FYNNEI. CDR3 length equals 13 residues. The CDR3 spells CASIRTRSDEQFF. CDR3 nucleotides: TGTGCCAGCATTCGGACGCGGAGCGATGAGCAGTTCTTC.

This clonotype was seen ten or more times. This rearrangement joins TRBV3-1 to TRBJ2-3; 9 positions agree with TRBD2. V lost 1 base, J lost 0 bases, and 2 bases stayed unmatched. The CDR3 has 16 residues. Germline CDR1 and CDR2: LGHDT and YNNKEL (reference sequence). CDR3 sequence: CASSQVTSGSTDTQYF. CDR3 coding DNA: TGTGCCAGCAGCCAAGTCACTAGCGGGAGCACAGATACGCAGTATTTT.

This clonotype came up many times. The chain joins TRBV11-2 to TRBJ1-2; TRBD1 is a possible D gene (5 bases). This CDR3 has 19 residues. The germline gives CDR1 SGHAT, CDR2 FQNNGV. Trimming removed 1 base from V and 1 base from J, with 22 bases in between. CDR3 residues: CASSLGTVRTYPINYGYTF. The CDR3 DNA reads TGTGCCAGCAGCTTAGGCACGGTCCGGACATATCCTATTAACTATGGCTACACCTTC. The full variable domain, in which reference TRBV11-2 and TRBJ1-2 provide the parts outside the CDR3, is EAGVAQSPRYKIIEKRQSVAFWCNPISGHATLYWYQQILGQGPKLLIQFQNNGVVDDSQLPKDRFSAERLKGVDSTLKIQPAKLEDSAVYLCASSLGTVRTYPINYGYTFGSGTRLTVV.

The V gene is TRBV27, the J gene TRBJ2-5; TRBD1 aligns across 9 bases. V lost 6 bases to trimming and J lost 5 bases; unmatched junction nucleotides: 7. This CDR3 has 14 amino acids. Germline CDR1 reads MNHEY; CDR2 reads SMNVEV (reference sequence). The CDR3 DNA reads TGTGCCAGCAGCCAGACAGGGGGGGGGGAGACCCAGTACTTC. This translates into CASSQTGGGETQYF.

This clonotype was seen repeatedly, ten times or more. This chain uses TRBV11-1 with TRBJ2-7; 9 nucleotides agree with TRBD1. This CDR3 has 14 residues. Per germline, CDR1 SGHAT and CDR2 FQDESV (reference sequence). With 5 bases clipped from V and 2 bases from J, the junction kept 4 bases outside the gene matches. The CDR3 spells CASSDGTGTYEQYF. CDR3 nucleotides: TGTGCCAGCAGCGACGGGACAGGGACCTACGAGCAGTACTTC.

This clonotype was seen a few times. The chain joins TRBV5-1 to TRBJ2-5; D might be TRBD1 (6 bases). This CDR3 has 13 amino acids. Trimming shortened V by 4 bases and J by 0 bases, and 7 bases separated the two germline ends. CDR1 is SGHRS and CDR2 is YFSETQ in the germline V gene. CDR3 nucleotides: TGCGCCAGCAGCCGGACAGACCAAGAGACCCAGTACTTC. It is translated as CASSRTDQETQYF.